The 19 T cell receptor beta chains below all came from one sample that was sequenced in a study of blood T cell repertoires in COVID-19. Here immunoSEQ multiplex PCR was the method, and the copy in TCRdb shows in-frame clones only, minus some. The data show about 370,000 clones, with 70% to 90% seen just once and less than 3.5% held by the top ten. The sequencing sample was made of peripheral blood. Receptors were obtained from a woman in her thirties with COVID-19, enrolled during active disease.

This chain uses TRBV18 with TRBJ1-6; D is undetermined. Germline CDR1 KGHSH, CDR2 LQKENI. This CDR3 has 13 residues. Trimming removed 2 bases from V and 5 bases from J, with 4 bases in between. CDR3 coding DNA: TGTGCCAGCTCACCAGCGGATAATTCACCCCTCCACTTT. Its protein product is CASSPADNSPLHF.

This clone was recorded only once. The DNA of the CDR3 is TGTGCCAGCAGCTTGTGGAGGGGGACAGGGGGACGCAATCAGCCCCAGCATTTT. Protein sequence: CASSLWRGTGGRNQPQHF. The chain joins TRBV5-6 to TRBJ1-5; 11 bases are a match to TRBD1. Germline trimming cut 1 base from V and 2 bases from J; bases unmatched to any gene: 8. This CDR3 has 18 residues. CDR1 is SGHDT, CDR2 YYEEEE, per germline.

V gene TRBV28 combines with J gene TRBJ2-7; possibly TRBD1 for D (5 bases). The CDR3 has 14 residues. Germline loops: CDR1 MDHEN, CDR2 SYDVKM. V was pared by 2 bases and J by 2 bases, with 10 bases between. This CDR3 reads CASSLQGSPYEQYF. CDR3 in DNA: TGTGCCAGCAGTTTACAGGGCAGCCCCTACGAGCAGTACTTC.

V usage is TRBV10-3 and J usage is TRBJ1-3, with D maybe TRBD1 (6 bases). This CDR3 comprises 17 residues. V was cut by 6 bases and J by 2 bases, with 20 bases left in between. The germline gives CDR1 ENHRY, CDR2 SYGVKD. For the CDR3, the DNA is TGTGCCATCAGCCCCTCGGGACAAATTGTTGCTGGAAACACCATATATTTT. Residues: CAISPSGQIVAGNTIYF.

This chain connects TRBV6-5 to TRBJ2-7; TRBD1 aligns across 10 bases. This CDR3 has 15 residues. V lost 6 bases, J lost 3 bases, and 8 bases stayed unmatched. CDR1 MNHEY and CDR2 SVGAGI come from the germline V gene. The CDR3 is CASSRDRDRGYEQYF. CDR3 nucleotides: TGTGCCAGCAGCCGAGACCGGGACAGGGGCTACGAGCAGTACTTC.

V usage is TRBV24-1 and J usage is TRBJ2-7, with D maybe TRBD1 (6 bases). Per germline, CDR1 KGHDR and CDR2 SFDVKD. Trimming removed 9 bases from V and 5 bases from J, with 25 bases in between. The length of the CDR3 is 16 residues. CDR3 loop: CATAEGRGEISDEQYF. The CDR3 DNA follows: TGTGCCACCGCCGAGGGCAGGGGAGAAATTAGCGACGAGCAGTACTTC.

The chain combines TRBV19 with TRBJ2-1, with D hard to call. Germline CDR1 is LNHDA and CDR2 is SQIVND (reference sequence). The CDR3 is made up of 13 amino acids. V dropped 1 base and J dropped 6 bases, with 7 bases sitting between them. The CDR3, as DNA: TGTGCCAGTAGTATAGTTCAGCGCAATGAGCAGTTCTTC. This encodes CASSIVQRNEQFF.

The rearrangement uses TRBV15 and TRBJ1-1; D is perhaps TRBD1 (5 bases). CDR1 is LNHNV, CDR2 YYDKDF, per germline (reference sequence). Trimming took 4 bases from V and 2 from J, leaving 8 bases between them. The CDR3 consists of 13 residues. The CDR3, as DNA: TGTGCCACCAGCACGCAGGGTAACACTGAAGCTTTCTTT. It codes for CATSTQGNTEAFF.

CDR3 bases: TGCGCCAGCAGTGAGTCAGTGGCGACAGGGGGCCTTTACGAGCAGTACTTC. Translating gives CASSESVATGGLYEQYF. The chain recombines TRBV10-1 with TRBJ2-7; 10 positions match TRBD1. V dropped 0 bases and J dropped 4; count of bases not matched to a gene: 9. This CDR3 is built from 17 residues. Per the germline V gene, CDR1 is WNHNN and CDR2 is SYGVQD (reference sequence).

This clone has just a few counts. V and J are TRBV29-1 and TRBJ2-5, with 9 bases identical to TRBD2. The CDR3 length is 15 residues. V lost 7 bases and J lost 1; bases outside the gene matches: 10. Germline lookup yields CDR1 SQVTM and CDR2 ANQGSEA. The CDR3 coding sequence is TGCAGCGGGGTGCGCGGGGGGGGGATCCAAGAGACCCAGTACTTC. The encoded protein is CSGVRGGGIQETQYF.

The chain recombines TRBV11-2 with TRBJ2-3; 7 bases map to TRBD2. V dropped 6 bases and J dropped 2; count of bases not matched to a gene: 8. Germline assignment: CDR1 SGHAT and CDR2 FQNNGV. CDR3 size: 15 residues. Written as DNA, the CDR3 is TGTGCCAGCAGGTCCCGGGGGGACTCCACAGATACGCAGTATTTT. Protein product: CASRSRGDSTDTQYF. The full variable domain, rest sourced from reference TRBV11-2 and TRBJ2-3, is EAGVAQSPRYKIIEKRQSVAFWCNPISGHATLYWYQQILGQGPKLLIQFQNNGVVDDSQLPKDRFSAERLKGVDSTLKIQPAKLEDSAVYLCASRSRGDSTDTQYFGPGTRLTVL.

The chain links TRBV3-1 (or the pseudogene TRBV3-2) to TRBJ1-5; maybe TRBD1 (5 bases). This CDR3 has 16 residues. V was shortened by 5 bases and J by 2 bases, with 16 bases between the two germline ends. Germline V CDR1 and CDR2: LGHDT, YNNKEL (reference sequence). This chain's CDR3 is CASSFGGAEGNQPQHF. The CDR3 DNA is TGTGCCAGCAGCTTCGGTGGGGCTGAGGGCAATCAGCCCCAGCATTTT.

This clone was picked up a small number of times. This chain links TRBV24-1 with TRBJ1-5; D gene uncertain. Germline CDR1 KGHDR, CDR2 SFDVKD. The V and J ends lost 5 bases and 7 bases respectively, with 11 bases between them. CDR3 length: 13 residues. Written as DNA, the CDR3 is TGTGCCACCAGTGTGAACAGTCAACAGCCCCAGCATTTT. Amino acid sequence: CATSVNSQQPQHF.

The V call is TRBV6-5, the J call TRBJ2-7; 8 nucleotides match TRBD1. Germline-derived CDR1 and CDR2 are MNHEY and SVGAGI. After removal of 6 bases from V and 2 bases from J, the junction contained 6 bases not matched to a gene. The CDR3 is 14 amino acids. DNA for the CDR3: TGTGCCAGCAGGAGGACAGGGAGCCCCTACGAGCAGTACTTC. The encoded protein is CASRRTGSPYEQYF.

The gene calls are TRBV28 and TRBJ2-1; maybe TRBD2 (6 bases). The CDR3 extends over 16 amino acids. From germline, CDR1 is MDHEN and CDR2 SYDVKM. Trimming stripped 5 bases from V and 5 bases from J, with 19 bases between. As DNA, the CDR3 is TGTGCCAGCAGTCCCCTGGGCGGGCGGGGCGACAATGAGCAGTTCTTC. Protein product: CASSPLGGRGDNEQFF.

The V gene is TRBV7-9, the J gene TRBJ1-5; D is perhaps TRBD1 (6 bases). The CDR3 spans 13 residues. V lost 1 base, J lost 8 bases, and 9 bases lay in between. Germline V gives CDR1 SEHNR, CDR2 FQNEAQ (reference sequence). This chain's CDR3 is CASSLVQGKPQHF. The CDR3 DNA follows: TGTGCCAGCAGCTTAGTACAGGGTAAGCCCCAGCATTTT.

The CDR3 loop is CASSQDRLAGELSTDTQYF. The CDR3 nucleotides read TGCGCCAGCAGCCAAGACCGACTAGCGGGAGAGCTTAGCACAGATACGCAGTATTTT. The chain links TRBV4-3 to TRBJ2-3; 12 nucleotides line up with TRBD2. V gave up 0 bases and J gave up 0 bases; unmatched junction bases: 7. The CDR3 has 19 amino acids. The germline gives CDR1 LGHNA, CDR2 YSLEER.

The rearrangement uses TRBV7-8 and TRBJ2-2, with 14 bases that match TRBD2. The junction had 9 bases not matched to a gene; V was cut back by 4 bases and J by 5 bases. The CDR3 covers 18 residues. CDR1 is SGHVS, CDR2 FQNEAQ, per germline. The CDR3 loop is CASSSRLAGGPGTGELFF. The CDR3 DNA reads TGTGCCAGCAGCTCTCGACTAGCGGGAGGGCCGGGAACCGGGGAGCTGTTTTTT. Looking up the rest from reference TRBV7-8 and TRBJ2-2 gives the full variable domain: GAGVSQSPRYKVAKRGQDVALRCDPISGHVSLFWYQQALGQGPEFLTYFQNEAQLDKSGLPSDRFFAERPEGSVSTLKIQRTQQEDSAVYLCASSSRLAGGPGTGELFFGEGSRLTVL.

This chain joins TRBV19 and TRBJ2-7; D possibly corresponds to TRBD2 (7 bases). The germline V gene encodes CDR1 LNHDA and CDR2 SQIVND (reference sequence). The germline V and J ends were trimmed by 3 bases and 0 bases, with 9 bases remaining between them. There are 14 residues in the CDR3. CDR3 protein: CASSIGGASYEQYF. The CDR3 DNA reads as TGTGCCAGTAGTATTGGGGGGGCCTCCTACGAGCAGTACTTC.